This T cell receptor beta chain was identified in a study of OX40 agonist ivuxolimab in advanced cancers. Study overall: The group had a mean age of around 60 years, ranged from about 23 to 79, and was 82.7% male. Study findings and constraints: With doses of 0.1 to 3.0 mg/kg, CD4+ and CD8+ blood T cells had undergone clonal expansion by week 6.

V lost 4 bases and J lost 5; bases outside the gene matches: 4. Germline V lookup: CDR1 MGHRA, CDR2 YSYEKL. This CDR3 is built from 15 residues. Sequencing used immunoSEQ multiplex PCR; TCRdb keeps in-frame clones, though not all of them. The data show some 40,000 clones, approximately 80% seen once. Notes on this clone: Antigen unknown.

Sequenced material: CD4+ or CD8+ T cells sorted from blood, taken in a trial of the OX40 agonist ivuxolimab. The chain carries TRBV4-1 and TRBJ2-1, with 11 bases aligning to TRBD2. This clonotype was obtained from an adult with an advanced solid tumor such as melanoma, head and neck, liver or kidney cancer. CDR3 sequence reads: CASSPPSGRNNEQFF. The CDR3 DNA reads TGCGCCAGCAGCCCGCCTAGCGGGAGGAACAATGAGCAGTTCTTC.